This T cell receptor (beta chain) came from a study of blood T cell repertoires in COVID-19. Background on the study: Samples taken during acute and convalescent COVID-19 were collected in the United States, Italy and Spain. T cells, B-cell-depleted T cells, or PBMCs provided the cDNA or gDNA that served as material.

Looked up from germline, CDR1 is MDHEN and CDR2 is SYDVKM. With V trimmed by 6 bases and J by 6 bases, 4 bases remained unmatched. The CDR3 extends over 13 amino acids. How the authors handled the data: Amplification from reference gene primers served as the basis for estimated nucleated cell counts. Method: immunoSEQ multiplex PCR; TCRdb's copy keeps in-frame clones and lacks some. V and J calls and clone size are copied from that table; D and trimming were computed from the DNA. In the table there are 100,000 to 130,000 clones, roughly 70% of which are singletons. The sample comprised peripheral blood. The sequence was obtained from a middle-aged woman with acute or convalescent COVID-19. The V call is TRBV28, the J call TRBJ1-2; 10 bases match TRBD1. In DNA, the CDR3 is TGTGCCAGCAGGAAGACAGGGGGCGATGGCTACACCTTC. This translates into CASRKTGGDGYTF.